Below are 5 T cell receptor beta chains sequenced from a single sample in a study of blood T cells in healthy people across ages. Combining a sample-barcoded 5' primer with a J-beta primer mix, a second PCR ran for about 7 to 12 cycles. One entry per CDR3 protein results from TCRdb running MiXCR on the 5' RACE reads. In the table there are roughly 1.4 million distinct CDR3 sequences, approximately 59% of which are singletons. Sequences were obtained from blood. The receptor set was obtained from a man between 18 and 29 years old in good health.

J is TRBJ2-7 and V is TRBV13; D remains unclear. This CDR3 is built from 13 residues. Germline V gives CDR1 PRHDT, CDR2 FYEKMQ (reference sequence). V lost 0 bases, J lost 7 bases, and 10 bases lay in between. CDR3 nucleotide sequence: TGTGCCAGCAGCTTAGGCCTCCAGCGAGAGCAGTACTTC. It yields the protein CASSLGLQREQYF.

This clonotype was detected a few times. The chain links TRBV12-3 or TRBV12-4 to TRBJ2-1; D uncertain. This CDR3 comprises 15 residues. V lost 5 bases, J lost 0 bases, and 11 bases lay in between. CDR3 nucleotide sequence: TGTGCCAGCAGTCGAACCGGGCACTCCTACAATGAGCAGTTCTTC. Translation gives CASSRTGHSYNEQFF.

A word on this clonotype: Given a much more abundant clone one base away, this may be a read error. V usage is TRBV6-2 or TRBV6-3 and J usage is TRBJ2-4, with 9 bases aligning to TRBD1. The J call could be wrong; TRBJ2-7 is a better fit for the DNA end. Germline values: CDR1 MNHEY, CDR2 SVGEGT. The CDR3 is 12 residues long. The CDR3 region is CASRDRGNEQYF. For the CDR3, the DNA is TGTGCCAGCAGGGACAGGGGCAACGAGCAGTACTTC.

The chain couples TRBV7-9 to TRBJ2-4; 8 bases align to TRBD2. The germline gives CDR1 SEHNR, CDR2 FQNEAQ (reference sequence). V dropped 10 bases and J dropped 9; count of bases not matched to a gene: 17. The CDR3 has 15 amino acids. CDR3 nucleotides: TGTGCCACCCAGTCTGCGGGACTAGTTATAGGCATTCAGTACTTC. Translated, it gives CATQSAGLVIGIQYF.

V and J are TRBV20-1 and TRBJ2-7; 10 bases align to TRBD2. V lost 5 bases to trimming and J lost 4 bases; unmatched junction nucleotides: 2. The CDR3 is made up of 12 amino acids. CDR1 is DFQATT and CDR2 is SNEGSKA in the germline V gene (reference sequence). CDR3 nucleotides: TGCAGTGCTGAGGGACTAGCGTACGAGCAGTACTTC. It yields the protein CSAEGLAYEQYF.